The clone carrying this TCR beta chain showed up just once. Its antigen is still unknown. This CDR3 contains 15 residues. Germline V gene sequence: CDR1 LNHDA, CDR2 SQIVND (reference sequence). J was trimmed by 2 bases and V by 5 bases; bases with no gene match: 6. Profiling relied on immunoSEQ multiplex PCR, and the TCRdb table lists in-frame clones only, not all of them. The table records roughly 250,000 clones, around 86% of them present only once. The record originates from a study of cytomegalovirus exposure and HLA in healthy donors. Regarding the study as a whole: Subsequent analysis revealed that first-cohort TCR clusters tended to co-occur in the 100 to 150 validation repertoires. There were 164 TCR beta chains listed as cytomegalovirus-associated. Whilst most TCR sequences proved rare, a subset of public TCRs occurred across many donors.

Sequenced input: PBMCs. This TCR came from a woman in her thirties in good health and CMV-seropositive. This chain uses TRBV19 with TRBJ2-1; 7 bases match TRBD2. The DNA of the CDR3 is TGTGCCAGTAGTTACAGCGGGAAAACCTACAATGAGCAGTTCTTC. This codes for CASSYSGKTYNEQFF.